Listed below are T cell receptor beta chains from one sample, sequenced in a study of OX40 agonist ivuxolimab in advanced cancers. Clones were read by immunoSEQ multiplex PCR, and TCRdb kept only the in-frame ones, dropping some. The sample has fewer than 55,000 clones, more than 75% seen once. The material was CD4+ or CD8+ T cells sorted from blood, obtained in a trial of the OX40 agonist ivuxolimab. The receptors shown here come from an adult with an advanced solid tumor such as melanoma, head and neck, liver or kidney cancer. CDR3s include the opening cysteine and the closing phenylalanine or tryptophan. D genes are given only for firm matches. Clone size is not always given. Where it is, it says once, few, many or a class for expanded clones.

v_call: TRBV27
clone_size: -
j_call: TRBJ2-1
d_call: TRBD2
cdr3_aa: CASSSASGDYNEQFF
cdr3_nt: TGTGCCAGCAGTTCCGCTAGCGGGGACTACAATGAGCAGTTCTTC

v_call: TRBV15
clone_size: few
j_call: TRBJ1-2
d_call: -
cdr3_aa: CATSSTLSKEYGYTF
cdr3_nt: TGTGCCACCAGCAGTACATTGTCTAAGGAGTATGGCTACACCTTC

v_call: TRBV28
clone_size: -
j_call: TRBJ2-2
d_call: TRBD1
cdr3_aa: CASSFSRRTGDTGELFF
cdr3_nt: TGTGCCAGCAGTTTTTCGAGGAGGACAGGAGACACCGGGGAGCTGTTTTTT

v_call: TRBV5-6
clone_size: -
j_call: TRBJ1-4
d_call: -
cdr3_aa: CASSVPGGGNEKLFF
cdr3_nt: TGTGCCAGCAGTGTCCCAGGTGGGGGTAATGAAAAACTGTTTTTT

v_call: TRBV5-1
clone_size: once
j_call: TRBJ1-2
d_call: -
cdr3_aa: CASSLDQGNGYTF
cdr3_nt: TGCGCCAGCAGCTTGGATCAGGGGAACGGCTACACCTTC

v_call: TRBV19
clone_size: -
j_call: TRBJ2-5
d_call: -
cdr3_aa: CASSYGPASARETQYF
cdr3_nt: TGTGCCAGTAGTTACGGACCAGCCTCGGCTAGAGAGACCCAGTACTTC

v_call: TRBV5-6
clone_size: -
j_call: TRBJ1-2
d_call: TRBD1
cdr3_aa: CASSLESRQGNYGYTF
cdr3_nt: TGTGCCAGCAGCTTGGAGTCGCGACAGGGTAACTATGGCTACACCTTC

v_call: TRBV7-2
clone_size: once
j_call: TRBJ2-1
d_call: TRBD2
cdr3_aa: CASSLGGGITLSNEQFF
cdr3_nt: TGTGCCAGCAGCTTAGGCGGGGGGATAACGTTATCGAATGAGCAGTTCTTC

v_call: TRBV2
clone_size: -
j_call: TRBJ2-5
d_call: -
cdr3_aa: CANSGYETQYF
cdr3_nt: TGTGCCAATTCAGGGTACGAGACCCAGTACTTC

v_call: TRBV6-6
clone_size: few
j_call: TRBJ1-2
d_call: -
cdr3_aa: CASSPPLYGYTF
cdr3_nt: TGTGCCAGCAGTCCGCCCCTCTATGGCTACACCTTC

v_call: TRBV6-5
clone_size: -
j_call: TRBJ1-1
d_call: -
cdr3_aa: CASSYVAVMNTEAFF
cdr3_nt: TGTGCCAGCAGTTACGTGGCAGTGATGAACACTGAAGCTTTCTTT

v_call: TRBV11-2
clone_size: -
j_call: TRBJ1-6
d_call: -
cdr3_aa: CASSFPYRRNSPLHF
cdr3_nt: TGTGCCAGCAGCTTCCCGTACAGAAGAAATTCACCCCTCCACTTT

v_call: TRBV19
clone_size: -
j_call: TRBJ1-1
d_call: TRBD1
cdr3_aa: CASSLRQGTTEAFF
cdr3_nt: TGTGCCAGTAGTCTCCGACAGGGAACCACTGAAGCTTTCTTT

v_call: TRBV5-1
clone_size: -
j_call: TRBJ2-5
d_call: -
cdr3_aa: CASSLGNARETQYF
cdr3_nt: TGCGCCAGCAGCTTGGGGAACGCAAGGGAGACCCAGTACTTC

v_call: TRBV6-5
clone_size: -
j_call: TRBJ2-7
d_call: TRBD2
cdr3_aa: CASSQRTSASYEQYF
cdr3_nt: TGTGCCAGCAGCCAAAGGACTAGTGCCTCCTACGAGCAGTACTTC

v_call: TRBV10-3
clone_size: -
j_call: TRBJ2-7
d_call: TRBD1
cdr3_aa: CAISDSGTGLYEQYF
cdr3_nt: TGTGCCATCAGTGACTCCGGGACAGGACTATACGAGCAGTACTTC

v_call: TRBV29-1
clone_size: -
j_call: TRBJ1-3
d_call: -
cdr3_aa: CSVESKEAGNTIYF
cdr3_nt: TGCAGCGTTGAAAGTAAGGAGGCTGGAAACACCATATATTTT

v_call: TRBV29-1
clone_size: -
j_call: TRBJ2-1
d_call: -
cdr3_aa: CSVPGLRGPYNEQFF
cdr3_nt: TGCAGCGTACCGGGACTAAGGGGGCCCTACAATGAGCAGTTCTTC

v_call: TRBV5-3
clone_size: few
j_call: TRBJ1-5
d_call: -
cdr3_aa: CARSLAQPQHF
cdr3_nt: TGTGCCAGAAGCTTGGCTCAGCCCCAGCATTTT

v_call: TRBV7-2
clone_size: -
j_call: TRBJ2-5
d_call: -
cdr3_aa: CASSLRGETQYF
cdr3_nt: TGTGCCAGCAGCCTCAGGGGAGAGACCCAGTACTTC

v_call: TRBV19
clone_size: -
j_call: TRBJ2-2
d_call: -
cdr3_aa: CASSPNLNTGELFF
cdr3_nt: TGTGCCAGTAGTCCAAACCTGAACACCGGGGAGCTGTTTTTT

v_call: TRBV10-2
clone_size: few
j_call: TRBJ1-5
d_call: -
cdr3_aa: CASSDSDSNQPQHF
cdr3_nt: TGCGCCAGCAGTGACAGCGATAGCAATCAGCCCCAGCATTTT

v_call: TRBV29-1
clone_size: -
j_call: TRBJ2-3
d_call: TRBD2
cdr3_aa: CSVKGAGGTDTQYF
cdr3_nt: TGCAGCGTTAAAGGAGCGGGGGGCACAGATACGCAGTATTTT

v_call: TRBV10-1
clone_size: -
j_call: TRBJ2-3
d_call: -
cdr3_aa: CASSDGSAQTQYF
cdr3_nt: TGCGCCAGCAGTGATGGTTCAGCCCAGACGCAGTATTTT

v_call: TRBV6-5
clone_size: -
j_call: TRBJ1-3
d_call: -
cdr3_aa: CASSDQGPGNTIYF
cdr3_nt: TGTGCCAGCAGTGACCAGGGTCCTGGAAACACCATATATTTT

v_call: TRBV2
clone_size: -
j_call: TRBJ1-5
d_call: TRBD1
cdr3_aa: CASSTRTGSNQPQHF
cdr3_nt: TGTGCCAGCAGTACCAGGACAGGGAGCAATCAGCCCCAGCATTTT

v_call: TRBV9
clone_size: -
j_call: TRBJ2-5
d_call: -
cdr3_aa: CASSVAGAGGQETQYF
cdr3_nt: TGTGCCAGCAGCGTAGCGGGGGCGGGTGGTCAAGAGACCCAGTACTTC

v_call: TRBV28
clone_size: -
j_call: TRBJ2-4
d_call: TRBD2
cdr3_aa: CASSPSGSGNIQYF
cdr3_nt: TGTGCCAGCAGTCCGAGCGGGAGCGGAAACATTCAGTACTTC

v_call: TRBV19
clone_size: -
j_call: TRBJ2-6
d_call: TRBD1
cdr3_aa: CASSLQGQGRISGANVLTF
cdr3_nt: TGTGCCAGTAGCCTCCAAGGACAGGGGAGGATCTCTGGGGCCAACGTCCTGACTTTC

v_call: TRBV28
clone_size: -
j_call: TRBJ1-5
d_call: TRBD1
cdr3_aa: CASRTGVRDNQPQHF
cdr3_nt: TGTGCCAGCAGAACAGGGGTGAGAGACAATCAGCCCCAGCATTTT

v_call: TRBV2
clone_size: -
j_call: TRBJ1-1
d_call: -
cdr3_aa: CASSTTGTNTEAFF
cdr3_nt: TGTGCCAGCAGTACAACAGGGACGAACACTGAAGCTTTCTTT

v_call: TRBV4-3
clone_size: -
j_call: TRBJ1-2
d_call: -
cdr3_aa: CASSQERQIYGYTF
cdr3_nt: TGCGCCAGCAGCCAAGAACGACAGATCTATGGCTACACCTTC

v_call: TRBV2
clone_size: -
j_call: TRBJ2-7
d_call: -
cdr3_aa: CASSVPPLNPGVLKDYEQYF
cdr3_nt: TGTGCCAGCAGTGTACCCCCTCTAAACCCGGGGGTTTTGAAAGACTACGAGCAGTACTTC

v_call: TRBV5-1
clone_size: -
j_call: TRBJ2-2
d_call: -
cdr3_aa: CASSWAGTNTGELFF
cdr3_nt: TGCGCCAGCAGCTGGGCAGGCACGAACACCGGGGAGCTGTTTTTT

v_call: TRBV28
clone_size: -
j_call: TRBJ1-1
d_call: -
cdr3_aa: CASSFFQNTEAFF
cdr3_nt: TGTGCCAGCAGTTTCTTTCAGAACACTGAAGCTTTCTTT

v_call: TRBV27
clone_size: -
j_call: TRBJ2-1
d_call: TRBD2
cdr3_aa: CASSYAGARNEQFF
cdr3_nt: TGTGCCAGCAGTTATGCGGGAGCCCGGAATGAGCAGTTCTTC

v_call: TRBV5-6
clone_size: -
j_call: TRBJ1-3
d_call: TRBD1
cdr3_aa: CASSLGQGIGNTIYF
cdr3_nt: TGTGCCAGCAGCCTCGGACAGGGGATCGGAAACACCATATATTTT

v_call: TRBV27
clone_size: -
j_call: TRBJ1-4
d_call: -
cdr3_aa: CASSLGTYGEKLFF
cdr3_nt: TGTGCCAGCAGCTTAGGGACCTACGGAGAAAAACTGTTTTTT

v_call: TRBV11-2
clone_size: -
j_call: TRBJ2-3
d_call: TRBD2
cdr3_aa: CASSLRRLAMSTDTQYF
cdr3_nt: TGTGCCAGCAGCTTAAGGAGACTAGCGATGAGCACAGATACGCAGTATTTT

v_call: TRBV6-5
clone_size: -
j_call: TRBJ1-1
d_call: -
cdr3_aa: CASSYSSTEAFF
cdr3_nt: TGTGCCAGCAGTTACTCCTCCACTGAAGCTTTCTTT

v_call: TRBV6-6
clone_size: -
j_call: TRBJ1-1
d_call: -
cdr3_aa: CASSYSYSQIEAFF
cdr3_nt: TGTGCCAGCAGTTACTCGTACTCACAGATTGAAGCTTTCTTT

v_call: TRBV5-1
clone_size: -
j_call: TRBJ2-3
d_call: -
cdr3_aa: CASSYVVRGSDTQYF
cdr3_nt: TGCGCCAGCAGCTACGTCGTACGGGGATCAGATACGCAGTATTTT

v_call: TRBV6-5
clone_size: -
j_call: TRBJ2-1
d_call: -
cdr3_aa: CASSYEGSITYNEQFF
cdr3_nt: TGTGCCAGCAGTTACGAGGGATCGATCACCTACAATGAGCAGTTCTTC